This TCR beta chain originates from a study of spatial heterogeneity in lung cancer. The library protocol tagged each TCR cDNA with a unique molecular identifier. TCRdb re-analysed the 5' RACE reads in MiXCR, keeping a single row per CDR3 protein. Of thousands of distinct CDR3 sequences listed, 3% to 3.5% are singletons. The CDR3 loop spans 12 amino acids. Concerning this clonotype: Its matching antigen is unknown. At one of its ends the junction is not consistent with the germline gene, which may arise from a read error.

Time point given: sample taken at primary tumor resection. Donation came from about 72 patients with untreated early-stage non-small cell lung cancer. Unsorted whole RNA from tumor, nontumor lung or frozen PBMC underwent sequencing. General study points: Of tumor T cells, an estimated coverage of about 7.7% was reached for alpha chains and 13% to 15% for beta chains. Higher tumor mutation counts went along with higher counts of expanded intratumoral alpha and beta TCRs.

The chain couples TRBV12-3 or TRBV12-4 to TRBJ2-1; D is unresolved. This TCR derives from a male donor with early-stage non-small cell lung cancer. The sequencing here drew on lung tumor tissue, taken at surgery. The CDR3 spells CATSRSYNEQFF. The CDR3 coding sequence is TGTGCCACCAGTCGCTCCTACAATGAGCAGTTCTTC.